Each of the 26 T cell receptor beta chains below was sequenced from the same sample in a study of OX40 agonist ivuxolimab in advanced cancers. This table comes from immunoSEQ multiplex PCR, and its TCRdb copy is limited to in-frame clones, with some not included. Seen here are 77,000 or so clones, about 92% observed once, and the top ten hold roughly a tenth. This specimen consisted of CD4+ or CD8+ T cells sorted from blood, obtained in a trial of the OX40 agonist ivuxolimab. These receptor sequences come from an adult with an advanced solid tumor such as melanoma, head and neck, liver or kidney cancer.

The chain couples TRBV13 to TRBJ2-2; 13 nucleotides align to TRBD2. Germline CDR1 is PRHDT and CDR2 is FYEKMQ (reference sequence). V lost 4 bases, J lost 7 bases, and 6 bases stayed unmatched. CDR3 length: 16 amino acids. In DNA form, the CDR3 reads TGTGCCAGCAGCTCGCTCGGGACTAGCGGGGTCGGGGAGCTGTTTTTT. Protein sequence: CASSSLGTSGVGELFF.

This chain joins TRBV9 and TRBJ2-1, with D perhaps TRBD2 (6 bases). In germline, CDR1 is SGDLS, CDR2 YYNGEE. This CDR3 comprises 19 residues. Trimming cost V 0 bases and J 0 bases, with 19 bases left between them. CDR3 region: CASSVDSVWEESSYNEQFF. DNA for the CDR3: TGTGCCAGCAGCGTAGATTCAGTATGGGAGGAGAGCTCCTACAATGAGCAGTTCTTC.

This clone was observed a single time. The chain couples TRBV6-6 to TRBJ1-4; D not resolved. Germline V gene data show CDR1 as MNHNY and CDR2 as SVGAGI (reference sequence). Trimming removed 5 bases from V and 7 bases from J, with 11 bases in between. The CDR3 has 13 amino acids. The DNA of the CDR3 is TGTGCCAGCAGTCGCCCCCTGGCTGAAAAACTGTTTTTT. Its translation is CASSRPLAEKLFF.

V usage is TRBV7-9 and J usage is TRBJ1-2; 9 bases are a match to TRBD1. The V segment lost 2 bases and the J segment 4 bases; nucleotides outside the gene matches: 8. Germline CDR1 SEHNR, CDR2 FQNEAQ (reference sequence). The CDR3 is made up of 16 amino acids. CDR3 bases: TGTGCCAGCAGCTTATGGGGGACAGGGCCTATCTATGGCTACACCTTC. As protein: CASSLWGTGPIYGYTF.

The J gene is TRBJ1-2, the V gene TRBV7-9; D perhaps matches TRBD1 (5 bases). Germline V gene data show CDR1 as SEHNR and CDR2 as FQNEAQ (reference sequence). CDR3 length: 15 amino acids. Trimming cost V 4 bases and J 4 bases, with 16 bases left between them. The CDR3 region has the DNA TGTGCCAGCAGCTGGTCCGGGGGGGAAGGCTATGGCTACACCTTC. Amino acid sequence: CASSWSGGEGYGYTF.

The chain recombines TRBV4-3 with TRBJ1-2; D is possibly TRBD1 (6 bases). With 3 bases removed from V and 2 bases from J, the gap between germline ends came to 16 bases. CDR3 length equals 16 residues. Germline V gene sequence: CDR1 LGHNA, CDR2 YSLEER. DNA of the CDR3: TGCGCCAGCAGCCAGGGGGTCGGACAGTTAAACTATGGCTACACCTTC. Its translation is CASSQGVGQLNYGYTF.

The CDR3 DNA is TGTGCCAGCAGCTTAGATGGGGGGAGCTCCTACAATGAGCAGTTCTTC. Translation gives CASSLDGGSSYNEQFF. V is TRBV11-2 and J is TRBJ2-1, with D perhaps matching TRBD2 (6 bases). This CDR3 spans 16 amino acids. V was shortened by 0 bases and J by 0 bases, with 9 bases between the two germline ends. Germline V gives CDR1 SGHAT, CDR2 FQNNGV. The full variable domain, completed using reference TRBV11-2 and TRBJ2-1, is EAGVAQSPRYKIIEKRQSVAFWCNPISGHATLYWYQQILGQGPKLLIQFQNNGVVDDSQLPKDRFSAERLKGVDSTLKIQPAKLEDSAVYLCASSLDGGSSYNEQFFGPGTRLTVL.

The chain is built from TRBV11-2 and TRBJ2-3, with 10 bases matching TRBD2. The CDR3 runs 17 residues. The germline gives CDR1 SGHAT, CDR2 FQNNGV. V was pared by 4 bases and J by 4 bases, with 11 bases of the junction left unmatched. CDR3 loop: CASSYHLAGAPPDTQYF. CDR3 in DNA: TGTGCCAGCAGCTACCATCTAGCGGGGGCCCCCCCAGATACGCAGTATTTT.

The V and J genes are TRBV10-3 and TRBJ2-7; D is uncertain. This CDR3 spans 13 amino acids. Trimming removed 2 bases from V and 0 bases from J, with 5 bases in between. Per germline, CDR1 ENHRY and CDR2 SYGVKD. The CDR3 DNA reads as TGTGCCATCAGTGAGAGCCTCTCCTACGAGCAGTACTTC. Its protein is CAISESLSYEQYF.

This clone was detected only once. The rearrangement uses TRBV19 and TRBJ2-3, with D perhaps TRBD2 (6 bases). The germline V gene encodes CDR1 LNHDA and CDR2 SQIVND (reference sequence). V dropped 9 bases and J dropped 6 bases, with 19 bases sitting between them. The CDR3 extends over 14 amino acids. The CDR3 DNA follows: TGTGCCAGCGGAGCGGGTGACCCCGGGGATACGCAGTATTTT. This gives the protein CASGAGDPGDTQYF.

The V and J genes are TRBV11-2 and TRBJ2-7; unclear D gene. Germline loops: CDR1 SGHAT, CDR2 FQNNGV. The V end was cut by 0 bases, the J end by 0 bases, with 9 bases between. The CDR3 has 15 residues. The CDR3 DNA reads TGTGCCAGCAGCTTAGATGCCAGGTACTCCTACGAGCAGTACTTC. Encoded protein: CASSLDARYSYEQYF. The entire variable domain, with the rest obtained from reference TRBV11-2 and TRBJ2-7, is as follows: EAGVAQSPRYKIIEKRQSVAFWCNPISGHATLYWYQQILGQGPKLLIQFQNNGVVDDSQLPKDRFSAERLKGVDSTLKIQPAKLEDSAVYLCASSLDARYSYEQYFGPGTRLTVT.

This chain connects TRBV10-2 to TRBJ2-1; TRBD2 agrees at 12 bases. V was pared by 3 bases and J by 8 bases, with 2 bases of the junction left unmatched. The CDR3 is made up of 14 amino acids. The germline V gene encodes CDR1 WSHSY and CDR2 SAAADI. The CDR3 nucleotides read TGCGCCAGCAGTGATCTAGCGGGGGGGCATGAGCAGTTCTTC. This codes for CASSDLAGGHEQFF.

The chain links TRBV13 to TRBJ2-7; D may be TRBD1 or TRBD2 (5 bases each). The CDR3 runs to 14 residues. Germline V lookup: CDR1 PRHDT, CDR2 FYEKMQ (reference sequence). Between the trimmed V and J ends, which lost 5 bases and 2 bases, there was a span of 13 bases. The CDR3, as DNA: TGTGCCAGCAGCCACGGGGCCTCTACCTACGAGCAGTACTTC. It translates to CASSHGASTYEQYF.

The chain employs TRBV19 and TRBJ2-7; D possibly uses TRBD1 or TRBD2 (6 bases each). The CDR3 contains 15 residues. Deletions cut 0 bases from V and 2 bases from J, with 11 bases between. CDR1 is LNHDA, CDR2 SQIVND, per germline (reference sequence). The CDR3 loop is CASSIDGGRTYEQYF. CDR3 nucleotide sequence: TGTGCCAGTAGTATAGATGGGGGGCGCACCTACGAGCAGTACTTC.

The CDR3 DNA is TGTGCCAGCAGCCTAGCGGGGGGTAACCATGTGACCCAGTACTTC. It is translated as CASSLAGGNHVTQYF. This rearrangement joins TRBV2 to TRBJ2-5, with TRBD2 matching over 11 bases. CDR1 and CDR2 from the germline V gene are SNHLY and FYNNEI. This CDR3 contains 15 residues. After removal of 6 bases from V and 7 bases from J, the junction contained 10 bases not matched to a gene.

The chain is built from TRBV7-6 and TRBJ1-2; D is undetermined. Germline CDR1 SGHVS, CDR2 FNYEAQ. The CDR3 length is 15 residues. Trimming left V 5 bases short and J 0 bases short, with 13 bases between. The CDR3 coding sequence is TGTGCCAGCAGCCCAGGCGGGGTTTCTAACTATGGCTACACCTTC. It encodes CASSPGGVSNYGYTF.

V gene TRBV5-6 combines with J gene TRBJ2-7, with 10 bases aligning to TRBD2. V gave up 4 bases and J gave up 7 bases; unmatched junction bases: 8. Germline loops: CDR1 SGHDT, CDR2 YYEEEE. This CDR3 has 14 residues. The CDR3 bases are TGTGCCAGCAGCCGGAGCGGGGGGGCGAGTGAGCAGTACTTC. Translated, it gives CASSRSGGASEQYF.

The genes are TRBV19 and TRBJ2-6; weak D call: TRBD1 (6 bases). The CDR3 loop spans 16 amino acids. The V gene lost 9 bases and the J gene lost 0 bases, with 15 bases spanning the gap. From germline, CDR1 is LNHDA and CDR2 SQIVND (reference sequence). CDR3 sequence (DNA): TGTGCCAGCACAGGGAACCCCTTCTCTGGGGCCAACGTCCTGACTTTC. This encodes CASTGNPFSGANVLTF. Supplemented by reference TRBV19 and TRBJ2-6, the full variable domain reads DGGITQSPKYLFRKEGQNVTLSCEQNLNHDAMYWYRQDPGQGLRLIYYSQIVNDFQKGDIAEGYSVSREKKESFPLTVTSAQKNPTAFYLCASTGNPFSGANVLTFGAGSRLTVL.

This chain connects TRBV2 to TRBJ2-4, with 9 bases that match TRBD1. This CDR3 spans 15 amino acids. J was trimmed by 3 bases and V by 4 bases; bases with no gene match: 4. Germline V gene data show CDR1 as SNHLY and CDR2 as FYNNEI. The DNA of the CDR3 is TGTGCCAGCAGTGCAGGACAGGGGAGCAAAAACATTCAGTACTTC. This sequence encodes CASSAGQGSKNIQYF.

The V gene is TRBV2, the J gene TRBJ2-7, with D tentatively TRBD2 (6 bases). Trimming took off 8 bases at V and 2 bases at J, with 13 bases between the two ends. Germline-derived CDR1 and CDR2 are SNHLY and FYNNEI. This CDR3 region has 13 residues. The CDR3 loop reads CASVPSATYEQYF. CDR3 DNA sequence: TGTGCCAGCGTGCCTAGCGCCACCTACGAGCAGTACTTC.

The chain is built from TRBV7-9 and TRBJ2-1; TRBD1 agrees at 7 bases. CDR1 and CDR2 (germline): SEHNR, FQNEAQ (reference sequence). The CDR3 loop spans 17 amino acids. V shed 2 bases and J 5 bases; nucleotides not matched to a gene: 12. CDR3 sequence: CASSLPSRDSGHNEQFF. In nucleotides, the CDR3 is TGTGCCAGCAGCTTACCCAGCCGGGACAGTGGCCACAATGAGCAGTTCTTC.

The genes are TRBV4-3 and TRBJ1-3; 8 nucleotides line up with TRBD1. The trim removed 0 bases at V and 2 bases at J, leaving 6 bases unmatched. The CDR3 sequence is 17 residues long. Germline CDR1 reads LGHNA; CDR2 reads YSLEER. The CDR3 protein is CASSQDGLTGAGNTIYF. The CDR3 nucleotides are TGCGCCAGCAGCCAAGATGGGCTGACAGGGGCTGGAAACACCATATATTTT.

The V gene is TRBV15, the J gene TRBJ1-3; unclear D gene. Germline-derived CDR1 and CDR2 are LNHNV and YYDKDF (reference sequence). The CDR3 runs to 15 residues. V lost 6 bases and J 0 bases, leaving 12 bases between the germline ends. This CDR3 reads CATSPPPISGNTIYF. DNA of the CDR3: TGTGCCACCAGTCCCCCCCCTATCTCTGGAAACACCATATATTTT.

This clone was detected only once. The gene calls are TRBV9 and TRBJ1-2; weak D call: TRBD1 (5 bases). Trimming cost V 4 bases and J 4 bases, with 14 bases left between them. The V gene's germline CDR1 is SGDLS and CDR2 YYNGEE. This CDR3 is built from 14 residues. The CDR3 loop reads CASSNGTNFYGYTF. CDR3 in DNA: TGTGCCAGCAGCAACGGGACCAACTTCTATGGCTACACCTTC. The variable domain in full, completed from reference TRBV9 and TRBJ1-2, reads DSGVTQTPKHLITATGQRVTLRCSPRSGDLSVYWYQQSLDQGLQFLIQYYNGEERAKGNILERFSAQQFPDLHSELNLSSLELGDSALYFCASSNGTNFYGYTFGSGTRLTVV.

V usage is TRBV5-8 and J usage is TRBJ2-1; no reliable D call. Germline V gene sequence: CDR1 SGHTS, CDR2 YDEGEE. Trimming stripped 6 bases from V and 4 bases from J, with 8 bases between. CDR3 size: 12 residues. CDR3 sequence reads: CASTPPYNEQFF. The CDR3 DNA reads as TGTGCCAGCACCCCTCCATACAATGAGCAGTTCTTC.

The rearrangement links TRBV4-2 to TRBJ2-1, with D perhaps matching TRBD1 or TRBD2 (5 bases each). CDR1 and CDR2 (germline): LGHNA, YNFKEQ. There are 16 residues in the CDR3. V was clipped by 3 bases and J by 6 bases, with 18 bases between them. Here the CDR3 reads CASSQTRGVGFNEQFF. The CDR3 DNA is TGTGCCAGCAGCCAGACCAGAGGGGTCGGCTTCAATGAGCAGTTCTTC.